One and the same sample provided the 22 T cell receptor beta chains below, sequenced in a study of T cells in Graves' hyperthyroidism and ophthalmopathy. RNA transcripts served as the template for amplifying TCR beta CDR3 regions. The HTBI set primed first-round TCR CDR3 RT-PCR. TCRdb itself ran the multiplex PCR reads through MiXCR, one entry per CDR3 protein. The sample has over 700,000 distinct CDR3 sequences; approximately 36% are singletons. What was sequenced was blood. Source of these receptors: a woman between 40 and 55 years old with Graves' hyperthyroidism.

This clonotype was observed a few times. The rearrangement uses TRBV3-1 and TRBJ2-2, with TRBD1 matching over 9 bases. CDR1 is LGHDT and CDR2 is YNNKEL in the germline V gene (reference sequence). V shed 2 bases, J shed 5 bases, and the junction held 6 bases outside the gene matches. There are 16 residues in the CDR3. The CDR3 DNA is TGTGCCAGCAGCCAAAGATACGGACAGGGGACCGGGGAGCTGTTTTTT. The encoded protein is CASSQRYGQGTGELFF.

In this sample, this clonotype turned up many times. The V call is TRBV7-8, the J call TRBJ1-2, with D perhaps matching TRBD1 (6 bases). The CDR3 is 14 residues long. Trimming left V 5 bases short and J 4 bases short, with 14 bases between. Germline V gene sequence: CDR1 SGHVS, CDR2 FQNEAQ. The DNA of the CDR3 is TGTGCCAGCAGCACTTCAGACAGGTTCTATGGCTACACCTTC. The encoded protein is CASSTSDRFYGYTF.

This chain connects TRBV6-1 to TRBJ2-2, with 9 bases that match TRBD1. Germline V gene lookup returns CDR1 MNHNS and CDR2 SASEGT. V trimming: 2 bases; J trimming: 4 bases; junction bases outside the gene matches: 8. The CDR3 spans 17 residues. The CDR3 sequence: CASSEPWTGAGTGELFF. The CDR3 region has the DNA TGTGCCAGCAGTGAACCGTGGACAGGGGCCGGCACCGGGGAGCTGTTTTTT.

This rearrangement joins TRBV7-9 to TRBJ2-2, with 15 bases lining up with TRBD2. CDR1 is SEHNR, CDR2 FQNEAQ, per germline (reference sequence). V lost 5 bases to trimming and J lost 2 bases; unmatched junction nucleotides: 3. The CDR3 contains 17 residues. CDR3 bases: TGTGCCAGCAGCCAGGGACTAGCGGGGGGAAACACCGGGGAGCTGTTTTTT. Protein sequence: CASSQGLAGGNTGELFF. The entire variable domain, with the rest obtained from reference TRBV7-9 and TRBJ2-2, is as follows: DTGVSQNPRHKITKRGQNVTFRCDPISEHNRLYWYRQTLGQGPEFLTYFQNEAQLEKSRLLSDRFSAERPKGSFSTLEIQRTEQGDSAMYLCASSQGLAGGNTGELFFGEGSRLTVL.

This chain links TRBV4-3 with TRBJ2-2; either TRBD1 or TRBD2 may fit D (5 bases each). The CDR3 has 15 residues. Trimming left V 3 bases short and J 5 bases short, with 13 bases between. Germline values: CDR1 LGHNA, CDR2 YSLEER. For the CDR3, the DNA is TGCGCCAGCAGCCAGTTGGGGACGGCAACCGGGGAGCTGTTTTTT. This codes for CASSQLGTATGELFF.

This clonotype was seen at least ten times. V is TRBV25-1 and J is TRBJ1-2; tentatively, D is TRBD1 (6 bases). Germline assignment: CDR1 MGHDK and CDR2 SYGVNS. This CDR3 is 12 amino acids long. V was cut by 5 bases and J by 8 bases, with 12 bases left in between. CDR3 nucleotide sequence: TGTGCCAGCAGTACACAGGGACGCGGCTACACCTTC. Translating it yields CASSTQGRGYTF.

The chain couples TRBV6-5 to TRBJ1-3; the D gene is possibly TRBD1 (5 bases). Germline V CDR1 and CDR2: MNHEY, SVGAGI. This CDR3 region has 14 residues. V lost 5 bases to trimming and J lost 1 base, with 9 bases between them. In nucleotides, the CDR3 is TGTGCCAGCAGTCACGGGGGGTCTGGAAACACCATATATTTT. Translating gives CASSHGGSGNTIYF.

This clonotype was picked up a small number of times. The V gene is TRBV19, the J gene TRBJ1-5, with D hard to call. CDR1 is LNHDA and CDR2 is SQIVND in the germline V gene (reference sequence). The V end was cut by 6 bases, the J end by 3 bases, with 9 bases between. The CDR3 is 13 residues long. The CDR3 coding sequence is TGTGCCAGTAGCCCACAGACCAATCAGCCCCAGCATTTT. Translated: CASSPQTNQPQHF.

The genes are TRBV5-5 and TRBJ1-1; D uncertain. The CDR3 has 13 amino acids. Between the trimmed V and J ends, which lost 6 bases and 3 bases, there was a span of 12 bases. Germline assignment: CDR1 SGHKS and CDR2 YYEKEE (reference sequence). The CDR3 sequence is CASKSWMDTEAFF. The DNA of the CDR3 is TGTGCCAGCAAATCATGGATGGACACTGAAGCTTTCTTT.

This clonotype was observed a few times. The chain uses TRBV2 and TRBJ1-1, with a possible D match to TRBD1 (6 bases). This CDR3 is 14 amino acids long. Per the germline V gene, CDR1 is SNHLY and CDR2 is FYNNEI. V gave up 8 bases and J gave up 4 bases, with 17 bases separating them. The CDR3 loop reads CASSPWGAVTEAFF. Written as DNA, the CDR3 is TGTGCCAGCTCCCCCTGGGGGGCTGTCACTGAAGCTTTCTTT.

The chain uses TRBV7-2 and TRBJ1-5, with D possibly matching TRBD1 (5 bases). Trimming took 11 bases from V and 3 from J, leaving 17 bases between them. Germline V CDR1 and CDR2: SGHTA, FQGNSA. This CDR3 spans 14 amino acids. CDR3 sequence reads: CAWTRDGTNQPQHF. The CDR3 DNA follows: TGTGCCTGGACCAGGGACGGAACCAATCAGCCCCAGCATTTT.

The chain recombines TRBV6-5 with TRBJ1-1; no clear D. Per germline, CDR1 MNHEY and CDR2 SVGAGI. V gave up 5 bases and J gave up 6 bases, with 13 bases separating them. The CDR3 is 13 residues long. The CDR3 region has the DNA TGTGCCAGCAGTAACACAAACGGACCTGAAGCTTTCTTT. Translating gives CASSNTNGPEAFF.

This clonotype was counted only a few times. The chain is built from TRBV12-3 or TRBV12-4 and TRBJ1-6; no reliable D call. The CDR3 totals 14 residues. The CDR3, as DNA: TGTGCTAGTGGTTTGCTCCAGGTTAATTCACCCCTCCACTTT. This encodes CASGLLQVNSPLHF.

This clonotype was picked up a small number of times. The chain combines TRBV28 with TRBJ2-5; 9 bases are a match to TRBD1. Looked up from germline, CDR1 is MDHEN and CDR2 is SYDVKM. CDR3 length: 16 residues. Germline trimming cut 2 bases from V and 1 base from J; bases unmatched to any gene: 5. DNA for the CDR3: TGTGCCAGCAGTTTACTGGGGACAGGGTTCCAAGAGACCCAGTACTTC. It translates to CASSLLGTGFQETQYF. The entire variable domain, with the rest obtained from reference TRBV28 and TRBJ2-5, is as follows: DVKVTQSSRYLVKRTGEKVFLECVQDMDHENMFWYRQDPGLGLRLIYFSYDVKMKEKGDIPEGYSVSREKKERFSLILESASTNQTSMYLCASSLLGTGFQETQYFGPGTRLLVL.

This chain links TRBV28 with TRBJ1-1; D unclear. V shed 6 bases and J shed 2 bases, with 16 bases lying between them. The germline V gene has CDR1 MDHEN and CDR2 SYDVKM. This CDR3 is 15 amino acids long. The DNA for the CDR3 is TGTGCCAGCAGCCTCCCAACAGTGCTAAACACTGAAGCTTTCTTT. Its translation is CASSLPTVLNTEAFF.

This clonotype was counted at least ten times. This rearrangement joins TRBV7-9 to TRBJ2-5; 9 bases fit TRBD2. The CDR3 contains 14 residues. Germline CDR1 SEHNR, CDR2 FQNEAQ (reference sequence). V shed 8 bases and J 5 bases; nucleotides not matched to a gene: 9. CDR3 in amino acids: CASGIAGVDETQYF. In DNA, the CDR3 is TGTGCCAGCGGCATAGCGGGGGTGGATGAGACCCAGTACTTC.

This rearrangement joins TRBV7-8 to TRBJ1-1, with a tentative D call TRBD1 (6 bases). The V gene's germline CDR1 is SGHVS and CDR2 FQNEAQ. CDR3 size: 11 residues. V lost 7 bases to trimming and J lost 6 bases, with 9 bases between them. CDR3 sequence: CASKRGPEAFF. The CDR3 DNA reads as TGTGCCAGCAAGCGGGGGCCTGAAGCTTTCTTT.

This clonotype occurred a few times. The CDR3 loop reads CSASGVVGYTF. The CDR3 nucleotides are TGCAGTGCTTCGGGCGTCGTTGGCTACACCTTC. This chain connects TRBV20-1 to TRBJ1-2; D call uncertain. Germline V gene sequence: CDR1 DFQATT, CDR2 SNEGSKA (reference sequence). This CDR3 spans 11 amino acids. Trimming cost V 5 bases and J 7 bases, with 11 bases left between them.

To note about this clonotype: An end of the junction does not agree with germline; a read error may underlie this. The V call is TRBV10-3, the J call TRBJ2-7; 8 bases are shared with TRBD1. The J call is uncertain, as TRBJ2-1 better fits the DNA end. This CDR3 spans 16 amino acids. The germline CDR1 and CDR2 sequences are ENHRY and SYGVKD. CDR3 coding DNA: TGTGCCATCAGTTTGACCGGGACAGGATCCTACAATCAGCAGTTCTTC. Translating it yields CAISLTGTGSYNQQFF.

In this sample, this clonotype turned up a few times. The chain recombines TRBV7-2 with TRBJ1-5, with D uncertain. Deletions cut 3 bases from V and 6 bases from J, with 9 bases between. There are 13 residues in the CDR3. Germline V gene lookup returns CDR1 SGHTA and CDR2 FQGNSA. CDR3: CASSFGNRQPQHF. In DNA, the CDR3 is TGTGCCAGCAGCTTTGGGAACCGTCAGCCCCAGCATTTT.

The table lists this clonotype with a few counts. This chain connects TRBV7-8 to TRBJ2-6; 8 positions match TRBD1. V was pared by 5 bases and J by 1 base, with 7 bases of the junction left unmatched. The CDR3 loop spans 17 amino acids. Per germline, CDR1 SGHVS and CDR2 FQNEAQ. In DNA form, the CDR3 reads TGTGCCAGCAGCACAACATGGACAGGGTCTGGGGCCAACGTCCTGACTTTC. Translation gives CASSTTWTGSGANVLTF.

The chain carries TRBV10-2 and TRBJ1-2; 8 nucleotides line up with TRBD1. Germline V gives CDR1 WSHSY, CDR2 SAAADI. The CDR3 extends over 14 amino acids. The junction had 6 bases not matched to a gene; V was cut back by 2 bases and J by 7 bases. CDR3 sequence: CASSEAPQGVGYTF. The CDR3 region has the DNA TGCGCCAGCAGTGAGGCACCACAGGGGGTTGGCTACACCTTC.